A selection of T cell receptor beta chains follows, all from one sample in a study of response to subunit inactivated influenza vaccine. One entry per CDR3 protein, called by TCRdb with MiXCR from the RT-PCR reads. The table includes under 850,000 distinct CDR3 sequences, 15% to 20% detected once. This material consisted of PBMCs from blood, taken roughly 5 days after vaccination. These receptors originate from a man between 50 and 59 years old who received an inactivated influenza vaccine. The CDR3 runs from the conserved cysteine through the conserved F or W. Fields, in order: CDR3 protein, V gene.

cdr3_aa: CASSQVSSFYEQYF
v_call: TRBV4-2

cdr3_aa: CASSYRQDSYNSPLHF
v_call: TRBV6-5

cdr3_aa: CSARDNPGAHNEQFF
v_call: TRBV20-1

cdr3_aa: CASSPRAGRTGGINEQFF
v_call: TRBV18

cdr3_aa: CASRDGTVNTEAFF
v_call: TRBV6-1

cdr3_aa: CASSGYGLQETQYF
v_call: TRBV12-3/TRBV12-4

cdr3_aa: CASSFHGVSYEQYF
v_call: TRBV12-3/TRBV12-4

cdr3_aa: CSAATGFPEAFF
v_call: TRBV20-1

cdr3_aa: CSARDPAGGTGELFF
v_call: TRBV20-1

cdr3_aa: CASSENRISYEQYF
v_call: TRBV10-2

cdr3_aa: CASSLYGGARELFF
v_call: TRBV5-4